This TCR beta chain was documented in a study of T-cell reconstitution after alpha-beta-depleted transplantation in children. Study-level results: Certain patients had high TCRbeta diversity at day 60, and it came from recipient T cells and thymic progenitors that survived. The authors attributed T-cell counts and diversity one year after transplant mostly to newly produced T cells. About two months after transplant, alpha-beta T cells reportedly came from several hundred expanded graft clones.

This clonotype was seen more than once but under ten times. Antigen: not known. It was with unique molecular identifiers that the TCRbeta library was prepared. One entry per CDR3 protein results from TCRdb running MiXCR on the PCR reads. The sample records around 450,000 distinct CDR3 sequences, approximately 42% being singletons. CDR3 length: 15 residues. Germline V CDR1 and CDR2: SGHRS, YFSETQ. J was trimmed by 0 bases and V by 4 bases; bases with no gene match: 6. V usage is TRBV5-1 and J usage is TRBJ2-7; 8 nucleotides line up with TRBD1. The source of this sequence is a girl between 2 and 10 years old with aplastic anemia, due to receive a stem cell transplant. Sequenced here: PBMCs, sampled before TCRalphabeta/CD19-depleted stem cell transplant. CDR3 region: CASSPGQAGSYEQYF. CDR3 nucleotide sequence: TGCGCCAGCAGCCCGGGACAGGCCGGCTCCTACGAGCAGTACTTC. Based on the CDR3 plus reference TRBV5-1 and TRBJ2-7, the full variable domain is KAGVTQTPRYLIKTRGQQVTLSCSPISGHRSVSWYQQTPGQGLQFLFEYFSETQRNKGNFPGRFSGRQFSNSRSEMNVSTLELGDSALYLCASSPGQAGSYEQYFGPGTRLTVT.